Shown below are 7 T cell receptor beta chains from a single sample sequenced in a study of blood T cell repertoires in COVID-19. Clones were read by immunoSEQ multiplex PCR, and TCRdb kept only the in-frame ones, dropping some. The table lists tens of thousands of clones, about 76% of them singletons. Material for sequencing was peripheral blood. The receptor set was obtained from a man older than 75 with acute or convalescent COVID-19.

The chain is built from TRBV15 and TRBJ1-2; weak D call: TRBD1 (5 bases). This CDR3 spans 16 amino acids. V was shortened by 5 bases and J by 2 bases, with 18 bases between the two germline ends. Germline V gene lookup returns CDR1 LNHNV and CDR2 YYDKDF (reference sequence). CDR3 loop: CATSSQPGITNYGYTF. CDR3 nucleotide sequence: TGTGCCACCAGCTCTCAACCAGGGATAACCAACTATGGCTACACCTTC.

V gene TRBV7-2 combines with J gene TRBJ2-1; 7 bases are shared with TRBD2. The V segment lost 1 base and the J segment 9 bases; nucleotides outside the gene matches: 9. This CDR3 is 15 amino acids long. Looked up from germline, CDR1 is SGHTA and CDR2 is FQGNSA. The CDR3 loop is CASSLESGTPGEQFF. The CDR3 region has the DNA TGTGCCAGCAGCTTAGAGAGCGGGACTCCCGGTGAGCAGTTCTTC.

The rearrangement links TRBV19 to TRBJ2-1; D gene unclear. The V end was cut by 2 bases, the J end by 4 bases, with 6 bases between. The CDR3 is 13 residues long. Germline CDR1 LNHDA, CDR2 SQIVND (reference sequence). CDR3 region: CASSIQVYNEQFF. CDR3 DNA sequence: TGTGCCAGTAGTATACAGGTGTACAATGAGCAGTTCTTC.

This chain joins TRBV5-1 and TRBJ1-2, with a weak D call TRBD1 (6 bases). The germline V gene encodes CDR1 SGHRS and CDR2 YFSETQ. V was clipped by 4 bases and J by 8 bases, with 18 bases between them. The CDR3 sequence is 14 residues long. CDR3 region: CASSLDRPAGGYTF. The DNA of the CDR3 is TGCGCCAGCAGCCTGGACAGACCGGCGGGCGGCTACACCTTC. Together with reference TRBV5-1 and TRBJ1-2, the CDR3 gives the full variable domain: KAGVTQTPRYLIKTRGQQVTLSCSPISGHRSVSWYQQTPGQGLQFLFEYFSETQRNKGNFPGRFSGRQFSNSRSEMNVSTLELGDSALYLCASSLDRPAGGYTFGSGTRLTVV.

The chain links TRBV9 to TRBJ2-1; 12 nucleotides align to TRBD2. Germline CDR1 is SGDLS and CDR2 is YYNGEE. The CDR3 has 15 residues. Trimming cost V 2 bases and J 5 bases; bases outside gene matches: 2. CDR3 in DNA: TGTGCCAGCAGCGTTCTAGCGGGAGGGCACAATGAGCAGTTCTTC. Encoded protein: CASSVLAGGHNEQFF. The full variable domain, with the rest looked up from reference TRBV9 and TRBJ2-1, is DSGVTQTPKHLITATGQRVTLRCSPRSGDLSVYWYQQSLDQGLQFLIQYYNGEERAKGNILERFSAQQFPDLHSELNLSSLELGDSALYFCASSVLAGGHNEQFFGPGTRLTVL.

With respect to this clone: At one end the junction does not follow the germline gene, possibly because of a read error. The gene calls are TRBV11-2 and TRBJ2-3; D perhaps matches TRBD1 (6 bases). CDR3 length: 16 residues. Germline V gene sequence: CDR1 SGHAT, CDR2 FQNNGV. CDR3 sequence: CASSLLPGASTDTQYF. The CDR3, as DNA: TGTGCCAGCAGCCTTCTGCCAGGGGCCAGCACGGATACGCAGTATTTT.

This clone was counted once. The chain recombines TRBV2 with TRBJ1-4; D uncertain. The CDR3 runs 14 residues. CDR1 is SNHLY, CDR2 FYNNEI, per germline. V lost 4 bases to trimming and J lost 7 bases, with 13 bases between them. The CDR3 DNA is TGTGCCAGCAGTGGACACCCGCGGGGTGAAAAACTGTTTTTT. This codes for CASSGHPRGEKLFF.